Below, 3 T cell receptor beta chains from the same sample are listed, as sequenced in a study of response to subunit inactivated influenza vaccine. One entry per CDR3 protein, called by TCRdb with MiXCR from the RT-PCR reads. Seen here are roughly 700,000 distinct CDR3 sequences, about 14% observed once, and the top ten hold 5.5% to 7%. This specimen was PBMCs from blood, taken around two weeks before vaccination. The source of these receptors is a man in his fifties who received an inactivated influenza vaccine.

The sample holds a few counts of this clonotype. V is TRBV10-3 and J is TRBJ2-2; D possibly corresponds to TRBD2 (5 bases). Trimming removed 2 bases at V and 1 base at J, with 8 bases between. This CDR3 is 15 amino acids long. The V gene's germline CDR1 is ENHRY and CDR2 SYGVKD. The CDR3 spells CAISEGLVNTGELFF. CDR3 nucleotide sequence: TGTGCCATCAGTGAGGGACTGGTGAACACCGGGGAGCTGTTTTTT.

In this sample, this clonotype turned up a few times. The genes are TRBV7-2 and TRBJ1-1; TRBD1 might be the D (6 bases). V lost 5 bases and J lost 2, with 18 bases in between. The germline V gene has CDR1 SGHTA and CDR2 FQGNSA. The CDR3 runs 16 residues. Written as DNA, the CDR3 is TGTGCCAGCAGCCCGGGGGCACACTGGGGAAACACTGAAGCTTTCTTT. Translation: CASSPGAHWGNTEAFF.

This clonotype was seen repeatedly, ten times or more. The chain has TRBV20-1 and TRBJ2-3, with 13 bases lining up with TRBD2. The CDR3 has 14 amino acids. V trimming: 4 bases; J trimming: 8 bases; junction bases outside the gene matches: 6. Germline V CDR1 and CDR2: DFQATT, SNEGSKA (reference sequence). The CDR3 region has the DNA TGCAGTGCTATAGGACTAGCGGGAGTCGGTACGCAGTATTTT. It encodes CSAIGLAGVGTQYF.